This passage covers 13 T cell receptor beta chains from one sample sequenced in a study of T-cell reconstitution after alpha-beta-depleted transplantation in children. TCRbeta library construction was performed incorporating unique molecular identifiers. Using its own MiXCR run on the PCR reads, TCRdb lists one record per CDR3 protein. The table records 780,000 or so distinct CDR3 sequences, approximately 15% of them present only once. The material sequenced was PBMCs, mostly from graft donor cells, taken 360 days after TCRalphabeta/CD19-depleted stem cell transplant. The receptor source for this set is a male patient between 10 and 17 years old who had a stem cell transplant for acute lymphoblastic leukemia, so the T cells may come from the graft donor.

This clonotype has just a few counts. This chain links TRBV27 with TRBJ1-6; TRBD1 aligns across 7 bases. The ends lost 4 bases at V and 9 bases at J; junction bases unmatched: 6. Germline lookup yields CDR1 MNHEY and CDR2 SMNVEV (reference sequence). The CDR3 is 14 residues long. The CDR3 loop is CASSSGQAVSPLHF. The DNA of the CDR3 is TGTGCCAGCAGTTCCGGACAGGCTGTTTCACCCCTCCACTTT.

J is TRBJ2-4 and V is TRBV4-1, with TRBD1 identical over 8 bases. This CDR3 is 15 amino acids long. The V gene's germline CDR1 is MGHRA and CDR2 YSYEKL. J lost 0 bases, V lost 5 bases, and 3 bases had no gene match. CDR3: CASSDRGLAKNIQYF. CDR3 bases: TGCGCCAGCAGCGACAGGGGCCTAGCCAAAAACATTCAGTACTTC.

The chain uses TRBV2 and TRBJ2-1; D uncertain. Germline values: CDR1 SNHLY, CDR2 FYNNEI. The CDR3 has 12 amino acids. V lost 8 bases and J 10 bases, leaving 15 bases between the germline ends. The CDR3 loop reads CASGIEGKEQFF. CDR3 in DNA: TGTGCCAGCGGGATTGAAGGGAAGGAGCAGTTCTTC.

The chain is built from TRBV11-3 and TRBJ2-1, with 14 nucleotides matching TRBD2. With 5 bases clipped from V and 7 bases from J, the junction kept 10 bases outside the gene matches. This CDR3 is 17 amino acids long. Looked up from germline, CDR1 is SGHNT and CDR2 is YENEEA. DNA for the CDR3: TGTGCCAGCAGCCCTAGACTAGCGGGAGGGCCAACGAATGAGCAGTTCTTC. Translating it yields CASSPRLAGGPTNEQFF.

This clonotype was detected a few times. This chain links TRBV29-1 with TRBJ2-7, with D possibly matching TRBD1 (6 bases). Trimming removed 4 bases at V and 1 base at J, with 11 bases between. The CDR3 covers 13 residues. CDR1 is SQVTM, CDR2 ANQGSEA, per germline. The CDR3 reads CSVGQGLSYEQYF. The CDR3 nucleotides are TGCAGCGTTGGGCAGGGGTTGTCCTACGAGCAGTACTTC.

In this sample, this clonotype turned up once. The chain has TRBV4-1 and TRBJ2-1, with 7 bases that match TRBD2. V was clipped by 1 base and J by 4 bases; unmatched bases: 7. Germline V gene data show CDR1 as MGHRA and CDR2 as YSYEKL. The CDR3 sequence is 16 residues long. The CDR3 loop is CASSQVVLAPYNEQFF. Written as DNA, the CDR3 is TGCGCCAGCAGCCAAGTAGTACTAGCGCCATACAATGAGCAGTTCTTC.

This clonotype was seen ten or more times. This CDR3 reads CASSRDRGHEQFF. The CDR3 DNA sequence: TGTGCCAGCAGCCGGGACAGGGGACATGAGCAGTTCTTC. The V call is TRBV5-8, the J call TRBJ2-1, with 10 bases identical to TRBD1. The CDR3 extends over 13 amino acids. The germline V gene has CDR1 SGHTS and CDR2 YDEGEE. The V and J ends lost 4 bases and 8 bases, in that order; junction bases with no gene match: 3.

The CDR3 DNA follows: TGCAGTGCCCGCAAGACAGGGGGGGTGAGGTACGAGCAGTACTTC. Translated: CSARKTGGVRYEQYF. V usage is TRBV20-1 and J usage is TRBJ2-7; 9 bases align to TRBD1. Germline CDR1 DFQATT, CDR2 SNEGSKA (reference sequence). CDR3 length equals 15 residues. Germline trimming cut 6 bases from V and 4 bases from J; bases unmatched to any gene: 13.

This clonotype was picked up a small number of times. This chain joins TRBV11-3 and TRBJ2-3, with D possibly TRBD1 on 6 matching bases. The length of the CDR3 is 15 residues. The ends were cut back, 4 bases at V and 8 bases at J, with 19 bases in the middle. Germline loops: CDR1 SGHNT, CDR2 YENEEA. The CDR3 DNA follows: TGTGCCAGCAGCTCCGACCTGGACAGCGGAAGTACGCAGTATTTT. Residues: CASSSDLDSGSTQYF.

This rearrangement joins TRBV4-1 to TRBJ2-1; TRBD2 matches 9 bases. The CDR3 is made up of 17 amino acids. Trimming took 4 bases from V and 5 from J; bases not matched to a gene: 12. Germline V gives CDR1 MGHRA, CDR2 YSYEKL. CDR3 nucleotide sequence: TGCGCCAGCAGCCCTGGAGGCCCGGGACTAGCAGACAATGAGCAGTTCTTC. Translation: CASSPGGPGLADNEQFF.

The gene calls are TRBV30 and TRBJ2-7; D is uncertain. Germline V gene lookup returns CDR1 GTSNPN and CDR2 SVGIG (reference sequence). This CDR3 region has 11 residues. V dropped 5 bases and J dropped 5 bases, with 10 bases sitting between them. The CDR3 protein is CAWSAPDEQYF. As DNA, the CDR3 is TGTGCCTGGTCCGCTCCTGACGAGCAGTACTTC.

This clonotype was found many times. The chain uses TRBV12-3 or TRBV12-4 and TRBJ2-3; a possible D gene is TRBD2 (6 bases). The CDR3 loop spans 15 amino acids. V shed 6 bases and J shed 0 bases, with 13 bases lying between them. Written as DNA, the CDR3 is TGTGCCAGCAGCCGGCGGGGTTCTAGCACAGATACGCAGTATTTT. It is translated as CASSRRGSSTDTQYF.

This clonotype came up many times. The V and J genes are TRBV2 and TRBJ2-1, with 11 bases matching TRBD2. After removal of 8 bases from V and 14 bases from J, the junction contained 8 bases not matched to a gene. Germline CDR1 and CDR2: SNHLY and FYNNEI. This CDR3 has 12 amino acids. In DNA form, the CDR3 reads TGTGCCAGCCGCCCGACTAGCGGGATGGAGTTCTTC. It translates to CASRPTSGMEFF. Combining the CDR3 with reference TRBV2 and TRBJ2-1 gives the whole variable domain EPEVTQTPSHQVTQMGQEVILRCVPISNHLYFYWYRQILGQKVEFLVSFYNNEISEKSEIFDDQFSVERPDGSNFTLKIRSTKLEDSAMYFCASRPTSGMEFFGPGTRLTVL.